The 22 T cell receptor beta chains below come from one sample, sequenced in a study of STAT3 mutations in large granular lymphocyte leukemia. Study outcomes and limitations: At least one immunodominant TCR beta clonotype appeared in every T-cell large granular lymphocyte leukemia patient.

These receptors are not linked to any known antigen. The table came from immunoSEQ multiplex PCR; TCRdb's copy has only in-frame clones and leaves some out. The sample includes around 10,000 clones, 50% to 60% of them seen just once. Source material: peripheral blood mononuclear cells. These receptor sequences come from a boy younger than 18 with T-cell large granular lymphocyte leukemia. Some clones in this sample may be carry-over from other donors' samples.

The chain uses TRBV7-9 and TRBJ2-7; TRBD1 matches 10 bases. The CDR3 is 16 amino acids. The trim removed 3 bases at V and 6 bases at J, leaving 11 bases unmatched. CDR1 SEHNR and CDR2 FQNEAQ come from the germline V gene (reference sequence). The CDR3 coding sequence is TGTGCCAGCAGCTTGCTACGGGACAGGGGTTTGGCCGAGCAGTACTTC. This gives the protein CASSLLRDRGLAEQYF. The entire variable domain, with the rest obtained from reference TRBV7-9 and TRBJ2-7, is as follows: DTGVSQNPRHKITKRGQNVTFRCDPISEHNRLYWYRQTLGQGPEFLTYFQNEAQLEKSRLLSDRFSAERPKGSFSTLEIQRTEQGDSAMYLCASSLLRDRGLAEQYFGPGTRLTVT.

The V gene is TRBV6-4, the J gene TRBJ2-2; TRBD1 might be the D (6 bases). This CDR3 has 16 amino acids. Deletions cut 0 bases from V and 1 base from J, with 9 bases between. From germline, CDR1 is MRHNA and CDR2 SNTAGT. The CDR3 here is CASSDSPGQNTGELFF. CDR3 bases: TGTGCCAGCAGTGACTCCCCGGGACAGAACACCGGGGAGCTGTTTTTT.

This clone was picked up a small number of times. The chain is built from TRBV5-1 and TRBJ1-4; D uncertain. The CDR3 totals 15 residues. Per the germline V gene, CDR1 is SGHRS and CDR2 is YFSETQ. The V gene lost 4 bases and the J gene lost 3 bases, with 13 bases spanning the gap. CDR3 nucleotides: TGCGCCAGCAGCCCGGAGACGGTCTCTAATGAAAAACTGTTTTTT. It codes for CASSPETVSNEKLFF.

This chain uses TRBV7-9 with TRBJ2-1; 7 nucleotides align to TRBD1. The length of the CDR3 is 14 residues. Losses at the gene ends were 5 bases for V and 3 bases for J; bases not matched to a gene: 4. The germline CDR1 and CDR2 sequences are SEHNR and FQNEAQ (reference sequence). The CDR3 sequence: CASSPGQYYNEQFF. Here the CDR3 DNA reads TGTGCCAGCAGCCCGGGACAGTACTACAATGAGCAGTTCTTC.

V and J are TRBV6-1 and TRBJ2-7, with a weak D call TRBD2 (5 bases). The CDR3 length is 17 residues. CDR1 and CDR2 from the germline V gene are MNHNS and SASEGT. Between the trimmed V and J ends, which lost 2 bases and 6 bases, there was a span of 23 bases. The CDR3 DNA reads TGTGCCAGCAGTGAATCTTTCTTTTTAGTGGAGGTCCCCGAGCAGTACTTC. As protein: CASSESFFLVEVPEQYF.

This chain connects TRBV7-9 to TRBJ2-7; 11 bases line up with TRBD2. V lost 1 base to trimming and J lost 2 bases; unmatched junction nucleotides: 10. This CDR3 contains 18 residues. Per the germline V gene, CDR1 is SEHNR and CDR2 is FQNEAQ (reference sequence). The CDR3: CASSLVGLAGGTTYEQYF. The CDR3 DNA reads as TGTGCCAGCAGCTTAGTGGGTCTAGCGGGAGGTACTACCTACGAGCAGTACTTC. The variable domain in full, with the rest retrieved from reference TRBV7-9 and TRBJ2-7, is DTGVSQNPRHKITKRGQNVTFRCDPISEHNRLYWYRQTLGQGPEFLTYFQNEAQLEKSRLLSDRFSAERPKGSFSTLEIQRTEQGDSAMYLCASSLVGLAGGTTYEQYFGPGTRLTVT.

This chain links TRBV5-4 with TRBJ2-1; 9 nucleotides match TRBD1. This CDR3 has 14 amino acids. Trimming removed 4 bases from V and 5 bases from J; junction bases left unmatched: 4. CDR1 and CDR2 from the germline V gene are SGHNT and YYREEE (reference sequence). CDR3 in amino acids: CASSTGGRNNEQFF. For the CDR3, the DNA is TGTGCCAGCAGCACAGGGGGCCGGAACAATGAGCAGTTCTTC.

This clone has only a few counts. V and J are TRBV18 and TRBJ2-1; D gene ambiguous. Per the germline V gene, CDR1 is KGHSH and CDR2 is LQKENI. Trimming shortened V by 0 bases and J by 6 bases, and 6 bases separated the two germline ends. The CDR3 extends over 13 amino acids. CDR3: CASSPPVLNEQFF. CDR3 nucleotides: TGTGCCAGCTCACCACCAGTACTCAATGAGCAGTTCTTC.

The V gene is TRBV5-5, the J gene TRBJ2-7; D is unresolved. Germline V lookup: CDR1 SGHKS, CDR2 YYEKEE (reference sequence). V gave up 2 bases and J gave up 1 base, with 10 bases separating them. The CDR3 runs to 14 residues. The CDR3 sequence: CASSFGDGSYEQYF. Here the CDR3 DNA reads TGTGCCAGCAGCTTCGGTGACGGGTCCTACGAGCAGTACTTC.

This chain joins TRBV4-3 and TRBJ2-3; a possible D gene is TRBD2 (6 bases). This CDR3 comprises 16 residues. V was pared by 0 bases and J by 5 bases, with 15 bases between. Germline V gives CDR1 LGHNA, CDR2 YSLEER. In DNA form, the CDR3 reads TGCGCCAGCAGCCAAGAGTGGGGGGTTCACCAAGATACGCAGTATTTT. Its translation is CASSQEWGVHQDTQYF.

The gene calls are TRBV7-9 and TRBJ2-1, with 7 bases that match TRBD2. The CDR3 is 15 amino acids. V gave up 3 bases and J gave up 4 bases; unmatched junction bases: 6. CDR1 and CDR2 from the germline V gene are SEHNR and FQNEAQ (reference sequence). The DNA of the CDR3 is TGTGCCAGCAGCTTCGGACTAGTGCATTACAATGAGCAGTTCTTC. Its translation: CASSFGLVHYNEQFF.

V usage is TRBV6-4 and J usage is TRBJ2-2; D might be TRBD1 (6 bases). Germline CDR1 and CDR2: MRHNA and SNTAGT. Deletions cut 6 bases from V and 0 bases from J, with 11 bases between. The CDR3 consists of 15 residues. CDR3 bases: TGTGCCAGCAGCCCCGGACAGTCGAACACCGGGGAGCTGTTTTTT. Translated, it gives CASSPGQSNTGELFF.

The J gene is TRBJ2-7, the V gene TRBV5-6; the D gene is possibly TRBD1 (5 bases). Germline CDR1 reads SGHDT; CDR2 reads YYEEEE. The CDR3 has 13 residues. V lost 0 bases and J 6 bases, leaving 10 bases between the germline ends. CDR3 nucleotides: TGTGCCAGCAGCTTGGGGACAATCCGCGAGCAGTACTTC. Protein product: CASSLGTIREQYF.

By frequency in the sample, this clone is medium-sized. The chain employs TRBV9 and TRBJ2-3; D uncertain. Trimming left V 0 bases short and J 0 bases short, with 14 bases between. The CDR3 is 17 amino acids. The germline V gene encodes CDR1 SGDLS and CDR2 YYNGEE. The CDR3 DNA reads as TGTGCCAGCAGCGTAGCTCCCCAGACACCTAGCACAGATACGCAGTATTTT. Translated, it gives CASSVAPQTPSTDTQYF.

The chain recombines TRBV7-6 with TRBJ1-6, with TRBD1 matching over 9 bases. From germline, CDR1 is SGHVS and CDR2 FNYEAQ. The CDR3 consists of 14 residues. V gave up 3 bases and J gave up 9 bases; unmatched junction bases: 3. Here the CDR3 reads CASSFGTGSSPLHF. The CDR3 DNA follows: TGTGCCAGCAGCTTCGGGACAGGGTCTTCACCCCTCCACTTT.

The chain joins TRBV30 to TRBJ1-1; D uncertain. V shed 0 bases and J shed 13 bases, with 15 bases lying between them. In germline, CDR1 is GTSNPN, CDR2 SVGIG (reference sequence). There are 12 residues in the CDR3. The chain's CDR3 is CAWSVSRLGNFF. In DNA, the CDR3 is TGTGCCTGGAGTGTTTCCCGCCTCGGGAATTTCTTT.

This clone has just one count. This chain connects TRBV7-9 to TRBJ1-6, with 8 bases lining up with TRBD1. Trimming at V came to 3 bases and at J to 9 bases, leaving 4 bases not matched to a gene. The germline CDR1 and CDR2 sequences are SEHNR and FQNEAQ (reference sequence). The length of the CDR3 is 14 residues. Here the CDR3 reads CASSLVTGVSPLHF. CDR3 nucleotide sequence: TGTGCCAGCAGCTTGGTGACAGGGGTTTCACCCCTCCACTTT.

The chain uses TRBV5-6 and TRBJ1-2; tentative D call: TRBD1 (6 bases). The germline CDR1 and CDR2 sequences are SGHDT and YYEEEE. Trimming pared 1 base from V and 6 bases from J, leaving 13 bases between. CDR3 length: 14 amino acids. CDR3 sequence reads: CASSLQGKGHGYTF. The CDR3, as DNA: TGTGCCAGCAGCTTGCAGGGGAAGGGGCATGGCTACACCTTC.

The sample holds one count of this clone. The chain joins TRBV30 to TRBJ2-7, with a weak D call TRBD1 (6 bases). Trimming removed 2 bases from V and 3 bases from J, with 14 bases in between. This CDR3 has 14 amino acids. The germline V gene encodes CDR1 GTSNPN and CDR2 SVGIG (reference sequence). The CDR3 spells CAWSKTGNFYEQYF. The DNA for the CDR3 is TGTGCCTGGAGTAAAACAGGGAATTTCTACGAGCAGTACTTC.

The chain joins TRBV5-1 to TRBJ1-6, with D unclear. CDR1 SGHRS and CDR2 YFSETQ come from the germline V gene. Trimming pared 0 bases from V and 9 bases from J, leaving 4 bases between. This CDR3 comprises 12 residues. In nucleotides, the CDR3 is TGCGCCAGCAGCTTGGAGAGTTCACCCCTCCACTTT. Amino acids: CASSLESSPLHF.

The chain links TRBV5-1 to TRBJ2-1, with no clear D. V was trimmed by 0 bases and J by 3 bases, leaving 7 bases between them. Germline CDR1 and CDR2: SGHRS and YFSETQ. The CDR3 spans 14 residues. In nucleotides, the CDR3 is TGCGCCAGCAGCTTGGTTGGGGTCTACAATGAGCAGTTCTTC. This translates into CASSLVGVYNEQFF. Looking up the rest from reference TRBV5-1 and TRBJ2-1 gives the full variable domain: KAGVTQTPRYLIKTRGQQVTLSCSPISGHRSVSWYQQTPGQGLQFLFEYFSETQRNKGNFPGRFSGRQFSNSRSEMNVSTLELGDSALYLCASSLVGVYNEQFFGPGTRLTVL.

The CDR3 nucleotides read TGTGCCAGCAGCGTAGGAGGGGGGAACCCCTCCTACGAGCAGTACTTC. Its protein is CASSVGGGNPSYEQYF. The chain employs TRBV9 and TRBJ2-7; TRBD1 or TRBD2 may be the D gene (6 bases each). The CDR3 is 16 residues long. The germline gives CDR1 SGDLS, CDR2 YYNGEE. V was trimmed by 0 bases and J by 0 bases, leaving 13 bases between them.